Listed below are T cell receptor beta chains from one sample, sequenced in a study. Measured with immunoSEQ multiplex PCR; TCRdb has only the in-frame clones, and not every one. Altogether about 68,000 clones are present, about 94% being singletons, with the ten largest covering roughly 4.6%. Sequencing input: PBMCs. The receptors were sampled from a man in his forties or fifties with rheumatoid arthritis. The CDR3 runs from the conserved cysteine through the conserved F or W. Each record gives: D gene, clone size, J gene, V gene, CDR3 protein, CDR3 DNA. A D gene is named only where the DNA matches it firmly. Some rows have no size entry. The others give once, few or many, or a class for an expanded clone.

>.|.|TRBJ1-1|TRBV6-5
CASSPLRYTEAFF
TGTGCCAGCAGTCCCTTAAGGTACACTGAAGCTTTCTTT
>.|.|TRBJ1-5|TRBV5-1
CASSLPGVNQPQHF
TGCGCCAGCAGCTTGCCGGGGGTCAATCAGCCCCAGCATTTT
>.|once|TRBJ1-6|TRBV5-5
CASSLRTDLDSPLHF
TGTGCCAGCAGCCTCCGGACGGACCTGGATTCACCCCTCCACTTT
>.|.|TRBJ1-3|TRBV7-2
CASSLVGSAFSGNTIYF
TGTGCCAGCAGCTTAGTTGGGTCGGCCTTCTCTGGAAACACCATATATTTT
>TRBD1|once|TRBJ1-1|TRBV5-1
CASSLLGQGNTEAFF
TGCGCCAGCAGCTTGCTCGGACAGGGAAACACTGAAGCTTTCTTT
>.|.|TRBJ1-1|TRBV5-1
CASSSGPAMNTEAFF
TGCGCCAGCAGCTCTGGTCCAGCTATGAACACTGAAGCTTTCTTT
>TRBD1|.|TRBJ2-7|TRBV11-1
CASSLADRDEQYF
TGTGCCAGCAGCTTAGCGGACAGGGACGAGCAGTACTTC
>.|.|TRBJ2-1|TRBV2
CASSEEVHSLGHEQFF
TGTGCCAGCAGTGAAGAGGTCCACTCCCTGGGGCATGAGCAGTTCTTC
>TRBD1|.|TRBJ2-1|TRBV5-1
CASGWDSSYNEQFF
TGCGCCAGCGGCTGGGACAGCTCCTACAATGAGCAGTTCTTC
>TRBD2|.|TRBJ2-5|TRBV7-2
CASSLRGVGGSRNQETQYF
TGTGCCAGCAGCTTAAGAGGCGTTGGCGGGAGCCGTAACCAAGAGACCCAGTACTTC
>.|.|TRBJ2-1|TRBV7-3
CASSPTGSYNEQFF
TGTGCCAGCAGCCCGACAGGATCCTACAATGAGCAGTTCTTC
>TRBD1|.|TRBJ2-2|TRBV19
CASRLDRVNTGELFF
TGTGCCAGTAGGCTGGACAGGGTAAACACCGGGGAGCTGTTTTTT
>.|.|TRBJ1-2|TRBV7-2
CASSLGIYGYTF
TGTGCCAGCAGCTTAGGAATCTATGGCTACACCTTC
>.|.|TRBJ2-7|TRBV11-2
CASSLEGSGATYEQYF
TGTGCCAGCAGCTTAGAAGGTAGTGGGGCGACCTACGAGCAGTACTTC
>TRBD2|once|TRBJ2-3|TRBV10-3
CAIRGSGSTDTQYF
TGTGCCATCAGAGGTAGCGGGAGCACAGATACGCAGTATTTT
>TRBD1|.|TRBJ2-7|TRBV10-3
CAISESTGGYEQYF
TGTGCCATCAGTGAGTCGACAGGGGGGTACGAGCAGTACTTC
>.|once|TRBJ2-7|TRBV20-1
CSASTGAKGYEQYF
TGCAGTGCTAGTACGGGGGCTAAAGGGTACGAGCAGTACTTC
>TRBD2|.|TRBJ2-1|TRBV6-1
CASSGRLAGVPDEQFF
TGTGCCAGCAGTGGGAGACTAGCGGGGGTCCCCGATGAGCAGTTCTTC
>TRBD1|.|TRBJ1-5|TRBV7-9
CASSKWDSENQPQHF
TGTGCCAGCAGCAAGTGGGACAGCGAAAATCAGCCCCAGCATTTT
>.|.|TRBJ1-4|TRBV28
CASSPAFRQGRANEKLFF
TGTGCCAGCAGTCCGGCATTCCGCCAGGGTAGGGCTAATGAAAAACTGTTTTTT
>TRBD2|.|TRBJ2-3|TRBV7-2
CASSLLAGGGTDTQYF
TGTGCCAGCAGCTTACTAGCGGGAGGGGGCACAGATACGCAGTATTTT
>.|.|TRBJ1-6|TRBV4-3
CASSQDLPYREDNSPLHF
TGCGCCAGCAGCCAAGATCTTCCGTACAGGGAAGACAATTCACCCCTCCACTTT
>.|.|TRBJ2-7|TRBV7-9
CASSLHTPYEQYF
TGTGCCAGCAGCTTACACACCCCCTACGAGCAGTACTTC
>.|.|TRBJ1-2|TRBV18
CASSPTANYGYTF
TGTGCCAGCTCACCGACAGCTAACTATGGCTACACCTTC
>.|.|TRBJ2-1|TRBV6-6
CASSYVGSYNEQFF
TGTGCCAGCAGTTATGTGGGGTCCTACAATGAGCAGTTCTTC
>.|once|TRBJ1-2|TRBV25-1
CASRFGANYGYTF
TGTGCCAGCAGGTTCGGAGCTAACTATGGCTACACCTTC
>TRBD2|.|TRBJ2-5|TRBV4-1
CASSPAAASGGAQETQYF
TGCGCCAGCAGCCCAGCCGCGGCTAGCGGGGGGGCACAAGAGACCCAGTACTTC
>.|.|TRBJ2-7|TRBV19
CASSIQTAYEQYF
TGTGCCAGTAGTATACAGACCGCCTACGAGCAGTACTTC
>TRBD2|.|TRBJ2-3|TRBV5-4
CASSLAFWGGSADTQYF
TGTGCCAGCAGCTTGGCTTTTTGGGGCGGGAGCGCAGATACGCAGTATTTT
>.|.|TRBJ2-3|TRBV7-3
CASSLRPLGGQGTDTQYF
TGTGCCAGCAGCTTAAGACCCCTAGGTGGACAAGGCACAGATACGCAGTATTTT
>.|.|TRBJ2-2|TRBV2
CASSGDLVTGELFF
TGTGCCAGCAGTGGGGATCTCGTCACCGGGGAGCTGTTTTTT
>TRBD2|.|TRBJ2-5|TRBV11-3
CASSKGLARQETQYF
TGTGCCAGCAGCAAGGGACTAGCGCGACAAGAGACCCAGTACTTC
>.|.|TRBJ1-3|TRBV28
CASSLDQYTIYF
TGTGCCAGCAGTTTGGATCAATACACCATATATTTT
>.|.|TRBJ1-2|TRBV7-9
CASSLGGAGYTF
TGTGCCAGCAGCTTAGGAGGGGCGGGCTACACCTTC
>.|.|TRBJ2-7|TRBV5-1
CASSMFTSGEQYF
TGCGCCAGCAGCATGTTTACCTCGGGCGAGCAGTACTTC
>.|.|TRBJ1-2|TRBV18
CASSPGTDYGYTF
TGTGCCAGCTCACCAGGGACTGACTATGGCTACACCTTC
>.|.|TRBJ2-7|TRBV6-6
CASSYQYSEQYF
TGTGCCAGCAGTTACCAGTACTCCGAGCAGTACTTC
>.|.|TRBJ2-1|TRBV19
CASSIQGAKDNEQFF
TGTGCCAGTAGTATACAAGGGGCTAAAGACAATGAGCAGTTCTTC
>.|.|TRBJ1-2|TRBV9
CASSVAGEAYGYTF
TGTGCCAGCAGCGTAGCGGGGGAAGCCTATGGCTACACCTTC
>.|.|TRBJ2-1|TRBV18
CASSSSAGYNEQFF
TGTGCCAGCTCATCCTCGGCGGGATACAATGAGCAGTTCTTC
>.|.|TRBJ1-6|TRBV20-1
CSVWEGTGLHF
TGCAGTGTTTGGGAAGGAACAGGGCTCCACTTT
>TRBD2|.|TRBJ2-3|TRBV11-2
CASSLTSGGAMTDTQYF
TGTGCCAGCAGCTTGACTAGCGGGGGGGCAATGACAGATACGCAGTATTTT
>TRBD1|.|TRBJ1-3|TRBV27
CASSSGQGSGNTIYF
TGTGCCAGCAGTTCCGGACAGGGGAGCGGAAACACCATATATTTT
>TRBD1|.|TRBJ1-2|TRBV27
CASSSQGASNYGYTF
TGTGCCAGCAGTTCACAGGGGGCTTCTAACTATGGCTACACCTTC
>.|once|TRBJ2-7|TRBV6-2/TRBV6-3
CASSESRAYEQYF
TGTGCCAGCAGCGAATCCCGGGCCTACGAGCAGTACTTC
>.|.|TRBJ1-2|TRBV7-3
CASSPWVLVAGDYGYTF
TGTGCCAGCAGCCCGTGGGTCCTGGTTGCAGGGGACTATGGCTACACCTTC
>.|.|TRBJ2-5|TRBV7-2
CASSLAPVRETQYF
TGTGCCAGCAGCCTAGCGCCTGTGCGGGAGACCCAGTACTTC
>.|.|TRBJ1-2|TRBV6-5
CASSSTGSPGYTF
TGTGCCAGCAGCTCCACAGGGTCCCCTGGCTACACCTTC
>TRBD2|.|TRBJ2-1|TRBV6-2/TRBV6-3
CASSKLAGGQNEQFF
TGTGCCAGCAGCAAACTAGCGGGAGGGCAAAATGAGCAGTTCTTC
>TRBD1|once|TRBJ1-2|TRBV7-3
CASSQEITGAQDYGYTF
TGTGCCAGCAGCCAAGAAATTACAGGGGCGCAAGACTATGGCTACACCTTC
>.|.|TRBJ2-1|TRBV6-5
CASSYSDTEQFF
TGTGCCAGCAGTTACTCGGACACTGAGCAGTTCTTC
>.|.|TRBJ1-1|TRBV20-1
CSAREGSLRIF
TGCAGTGCTAGAGAGGGGTCCCTTCGGATCTTT
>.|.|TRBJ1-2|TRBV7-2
CASSLGQNNYGYTF
TGTGCCAGCAGCTTAGGACAAAATAACTATGGCTACACCTTC
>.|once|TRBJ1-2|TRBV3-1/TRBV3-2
CASSQDPGRQDGYTF
TGTGCCAGCAGCCAAGATCCAGGGCGGCAAGATGGCTACACCTTC
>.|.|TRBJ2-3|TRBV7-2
CASSSGADTQYF
TGTGCCAGCAGCTCTGGCGCAGATACGCAGTATTTT